This record covers a single T cell receptor (beta chain). Antigen specificity is unknown. Reverse transcription of roughly 0.5 to 1 ug RNA was carried out with random hexamers. The amplification used immunoSEQ multiplex PCR on TCR beta CDR3; it spanned 54 Vbeta and 13 Jbeta. TCRdb passed the immunoSEQ multiplex PCR reads through MiXCR, listing each CDR3 protein once. Here the sample spans 250,000 to 300,000 distinct CDR3 sequences, around 84% being singletons. The CDR3 sequence is 11 residues long. The V gene lost 3 bases and the J gene lost 14 bases, with 12 bases spanning the gap. Germline V gene sequence: CDR1 SGHVS, CDR2 FQNEAQ. This sample was taken from a study of CD8 T cells in Susac syndrome. The study used treatment-naive patients who had stable or active relapsing-remitting disease as multiple sclerosis controls. Negative isolation yielded the CD8+ and CD4+ T cells, while FACS enriched the TEMRA cells.

General study points: A relatively small number of individuals underwent TCR sequencing and HLA analysis.

The chain is built from TRBV7-8 and TRBJ2-3; D not certain. The sequenced material came from CD8+ T cells from PBMCs. This sequence was found in a human donor with multiple sclerosis. CDR3 region: CASSLGPDTYF. The CDR3 coding sequence is TGTGCCAGCAGCTTGGGCCCCGACACGTATTTT.